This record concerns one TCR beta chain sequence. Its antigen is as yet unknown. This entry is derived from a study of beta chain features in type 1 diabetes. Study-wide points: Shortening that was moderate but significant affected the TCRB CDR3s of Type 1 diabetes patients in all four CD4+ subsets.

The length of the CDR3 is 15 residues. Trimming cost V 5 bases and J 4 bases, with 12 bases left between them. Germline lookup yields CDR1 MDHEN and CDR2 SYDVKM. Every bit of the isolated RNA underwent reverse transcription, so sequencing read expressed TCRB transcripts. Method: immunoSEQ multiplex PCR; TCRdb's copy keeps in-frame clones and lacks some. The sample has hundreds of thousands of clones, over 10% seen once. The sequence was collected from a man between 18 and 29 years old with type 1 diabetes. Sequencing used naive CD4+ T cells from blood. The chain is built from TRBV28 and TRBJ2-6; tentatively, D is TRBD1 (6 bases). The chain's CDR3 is CASSPYREGANVLTF. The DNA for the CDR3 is TGTGCCAGCAGTCCCTACAGGGAGGGGGCCAACGTCCTGACTTTC.